These 15 T cell receptor beta chains originate from one sample sequenced in a study of CD8+ T cells in alopecia areata (dated by TCRdb to 2016 to 2018). The time point label, read with the paper, signifies: baseline before oral tofacitinib. Receptor libraries were prepared by the immunoSEQ multiplex PCR assay. RNA was extracted from all samples and reverse transcribed into cDNA, which served as template for TCR sequencing. TCRdb obtained this table from immuneACCESS and retained in-frame rearrangements with V and J assigned. These tables miss some clones; where compared with another copy, unresolved V genes account for less than half of the shortfall, and the remainder is unexplained. This sample holds some 170,000 clones; roughly 70% were observed only once. The top ten clones comprise about an eighth of the sample. This specimen consisted of CD8+ T cells sorted from blood, obtained at week 0. The receptors stem from a human donor with alopecia areata.

The DNA of the CDR3 is TGCAGCGCCGGACAGGGGGCGGATGGCTACACCTTC. Protein: CSAGQGADGYTF. The rearrangement joins TRBV29-1 to TRBJ1-2; 11 bases are a match to TRBD1. Germline CDR1 is SQVTM and CDR2 is ANQGSEA. The CDR3 is made up of 12 amino acids. Trimming took 7 bases from V and 6 from J; bases not matched to a gene: 4. The entire variable domain, with the rest obtained from reference TRBV29-1 and TRBJ1-2, is as follows: SAVISQKPSRDICQRGTSLTIQCQVDSQVTMMFWYRQQPGQSLTLIATANQGSEATYESGFVIDKFPISRPNLTFSTLTVSNMSPEDSSIYLCSAGQGADGYTFGSGTRLTVV.

This clone was counted between two and nine times. J is TRBJ1-1 and V is TRBV7-9, with D possibly TRBD1 on 6 matching bases. CDR3 size: 11 residues. CDR1 and CDR2 from the germline V gene are SEHNR and FQNEAQ (reference sequence). Trimming removed 5 bases at V and 11 bases at J, with 12 bases between. DNA for the CDR3: TGTGCCAGCAGCCCCACAGGGTACGCTTTCTTT. Translating it yields CASSPTGYAFF.

Of note for this clone: This sample includes further DNA sequences coding for the same CDR3. The chain recombines TRBV11-2 with TRBJ2-7; unclear D gene. The CDR3 loop spans 11 amino acids. Germline V gene sequence: CDR1 SGHAT, CDR2 FQNNGV. V lost 5 bases to trimming and J lost 3 bases, with 5 bases between them. The CDR3 region has the DNA TGTGCCAGCAGCCCGAGCTACGAGCAGTACTTC. As protein: CASSPSYEQYF. The variable domain in full, with the rest retrieved from reference TRBV11-2 and TRBJ2-7, is EAGVAQSPRYKIIEKRQSVAFWCNPISGHATLYWYQQILGQGPKLLIQFQNNGVVDDSQLPKDRFSAERLKGVDSTLKIQPAKLEDSAVYLCASSPSYEQYFGPGTRLTVT.

This clone has just a few counts. This chain uses TRBV4-2 with TRBJ1-6; D not resolved. The CDR3 length is 17 residues. Trimming pared 2 bases from V and 1 base from J, leaving 12 bases between. Germline loops: CDR1 LGHNA, CDR2 YNFKEQ. DNA for the CDR3: TGTGCCAGCAGCCAACCTCCAATAGTATCCTATAATTCACCCCTCCACTTT. It yields the protein CASSQPPIVSYNSPLHF.

J is TRBJ1-5 and V is TRBV5-1; 7 nucleotides line up with TRBD1. Germline CDR1 is SGHRS and CDR2 is YFSETQ. J gave up 2 bases and V 1 base, and 0 bases lay outside the gene matches. The CDR3 contains 14 residues. As DNA, the CDR3 is TGCGCCAGCAGCTTGACAGGGGGCAATCAGCCCCAGCATTTT. It yields the protein CASSLTGGNQPQHF. Using reference TRBV5-1 and TRBJ1-5 for the parts outside the CDR3, the full variable domain is KAGVTQTPRYLIKTRGQQVTLSCSPISGHRSVSWYQQTPGQGLQFLFEYFSETQRNKGNFPGRFSGRQFSNSRSEMNVSTLELGDSALYLCASSLTGGNQPQHFGDGTRLSIL.

The rearrangement uses TRBV10-3 and TRBJ2-5, with no clear D. This CDR3 spans 14 amino acids. CDR1 is ENHRY and CDR2 is SYGVKD in the germline V gene. Trimming removed 2 bases from V and 4 bases from J, with 11 bases in between. The CDR3 protein is CAISEAPSLETQYF. As DNA, the CDR3 is TGTGCCATCAGTGAGGCCCCGTCACTAGAGACCCAGTACTTC.

This chain links TRBV2 with TRBJ2-3, with no clear D. The V end was cut by 0 bases, the J end by 3 bases, with 10 bases between. In germline, CDR1 is SNHLY, CDR2 FYNNEI. The CDR3 consists of 15 residues. The CDR3 coding sequence is TGTGCCAGCAGTGAAGCCCCCCCTCCGACAGATACGCAGTATTTT. Its translation: CASSEAPPPTDTQYF.

The V gene is TRBV2, the J gene TRBJ1-1; tentative D call: TRBD1 (6 bases). The V end was cut by 4 bases, the J end by 1 base, with 13 bases between. The germline CDR1 and CDR2 sequences are SNHLY and FYNNEI. The CDR3 is made up of 15 amino acids. CDR3 coding DNA: TGTGCCAGCAGTGCAGCGACAGGCCGGAACACTGAAGCTTTCTTT. This codes for CASSAATGRNTEAFF.

The table lists this clone with a few counts. V and J are TRBV13 and TRBJ2-5, with D perhaps matching TRBD2 (5 bases). The CDR3 consists of 15 residues. V was clipped by 5 bases and J by 5 bases, with 18 bases between them. Germline values: CDR1 PRHDT, CDR2 FYEKMQ (reference sequence). The chain's CDR3 is CASSPPGRERETQYF. DNA of the CDR3: TGTGCCAGCAGCCCCCCTGGACGGGAAAGGGAGACCCAGTACTTC. The whole variable domain, remainder taken from reference TRBV13 and TRBJ2-5, is AAGVIQSPRHLIKEKRETATLKCYPIPRHDTVYWYQQGPGQDPQFLISFYEKMQSDKGSIPDRFSAQQFSDYHSELNMSSLELGDSALYFCASSPPGRERETQYFGPGTRLLVL.

The J gene is TRBJ2-5, the V gene TRBV29-1; TRBD2 aligns across 8 bases. The CDR3 sequence is 13 residues long. J gave up 4 bases and V 6 bases, and 7 bases lay outside the gene matches. The V gene's germline CDR1 is SQVTM and CDR2 ANQGSEA. CDR3 loop: CSVRDGRGETQYF. For the CDR3, the DNA is TGCAGCGTCCGGGACGGGAGGGGAGAGACCCAGTACTTC.

The V gene is TRBV2, the J gene TRBJ2-2, with TRBD1 identical over 10 bases. V gave up 10 bases and J gave up 6 bases; unmatched junction bases: 5. Germline CDR1 and CDR2: SNHLY and FYNNEI. This CDR3 spans 13 amino acids. DNA for the CDR3: TGTGCCATAACCGGGACAGGGGCCGGGGAGCTGTTTTTT. Protein product: CAITGTGAGELFF.

The J gene is TRBJ1-1, the V gene TRBV29-1; 9 nucleotides match TRBD1. Germline loops: CDR1 SQVTM, CDR2 ANQGSEA. Unmatched junction bases numbered 4, after V lost 4 bases and J lost 1 base. This CDR3 has 14 amino acids. CDR3 in amino acids: CSVVGTGQNTEAFF. CDR3 in DNA: TGCAGCGTTGTTGGGACAGGGCAGAACACTGAAGCTTTCTTT. Complete variable domain (other parts from reference TRBV29-1 and TRBJ1-1): SAVISQKPSRDICQRGTSLTIQCQVDSQVTMMFWYRQQPGQSLTLIATANQGSEATYESGFVIDKFPISRPNLTFSTLTVSNMSPEDSSIYLCSVVGTGQNTEAFFGQGTRLTVV.

V and J are TRBV7-2 and TRBJ1-1; D gene uncertain. V lost 3 bases, J lost 7 bases, and 9 bases lay in between. The germline V gene has CDR1 SGHTA and CDR2 FQGNSA. The CDR3 has 12 residues. CDR3 loop: CASSFWESEAFF. The CDR3, as DNA: TGTGCCAGCAGCTTTTGGGAAAGTGAAGCTTTCTTT.

This clone showed up just a few times. The chain links TRBV9 to TRBJ2-2; 12 nucleotides agree with TRBD2. This CDR3 region has 16 residues. Trimming took 4 bases from V and 6 from J; bases not matched to a gene: 7. Looked up from germline, CDR1 is SGDLS and CDR2 is YYNGEE. Here the CDR3 reads CASSRPSGGVAGELFF. In DNA form, the CDR3 reads TGTGCCAGCAGCCGCCCTAGCGGGGGGGTGGCCGGGGAGCTGTTTTTT.

The chain couples TRBV19 to TRBJ1-1; D ambiguous. In germline, CDR1 is LNHDA, CDR2 SQIVND (reference sequence). This CDR3 is 13 amino acids long. Deletions cut 3 bases from V and 5 bases from J, with 10 bases between. The DNA for the CDR3 is TGTGCCAGTAGTATTGTCTCGGGGACTGAAGCTTTCTTT. Translating gives CASSIVSGTEAFF. Filled out from reference TRBV19 and TRBJ1-1, the complete variable domain reads DGGITQSPKYLFRKEGQNVTLSCEQNLNHDAMYWYRQDPGQGLRLIYYSQIVNDFQKGDIAEGYSVSREKKESFPLTVTSAQKNPTAFYLCASSIVSGTEAFFGQGTRLTVV.